This T cell receptor (beta chain) was sequenced during a study of sequential checkpoint blockade in melanoma. In the study overall: After both sequences, patients received maintenance nivolumab.

CDR3 length equals 13 residues. V lost 0 bases, J lost 4 bases, and 3 bases lay in between. The germline V gene encodes CDR1 WNHNN and CDR2 SYGVQD (reference sequence). Documented treatment: randomized to nivolumab then ipilimumab (arm A) or the reverse (arm B). Profiling relied on immunoSEQ multiplex PCR, and the TCRdb table lists in-frame clones only, not all of them. The data hold tens of thousands of clones, with around four fifths observed a single time. The sequenced sample was CD8+ T cells sorted from blood (inferred from file names), obtained from a patient given nivolumab and ipilimumab in sequence. The rearrangement links TRBV10-1 to TRBJ2-2; no clear D gene. The sequence came from a human donor with melanoma. The CDR3 region has the DNA TGCGCCAGCAGTGAGTCACTCACCGGGGAGCTGTTTTTT. Translation: CASSESLTGELFF.